This T cell receptor beta chain was sequenced for a study of shared clonotypes between healthy human individuals. Assay used: immunoSEQ multiplex PCR; TCRdb lists only in-frame clones, some missing. Counted here are 2 million to 3 million clones, 90% to 95% occurring once; the ten biggest clones make up about 0.38%. Trimming shortened V by 8 bases and J by 0 bases, and 11 bases separated the two germline ends. CDR3 length equals 14 residues. Germline-derived CDR1 and CDR2 are MGHDK and SYGVNS. V is TRBV25-1 and J is TRBJ1-5, with D possibly being TRBD1 (5 bases). The TCR was taken from a man younger than 35 in good health. Some clones in this sample may be carry-over from other donors' samples. The material sequenced was naive CD4+ T cells from PBMCs. Documented subset: CD45RA+ positively selected. CDR3 residues: CASSGHDSNQPQHF. The CDR3 DNA follows: TGTGCCAGCTCAGGACATGATAGCAATCAGCCCCAGCATTTT.